The 9 T cell receptor beta chains below all came from one sample that was sequenced in a study of shared clonotypes between healthy human individuals. Repertoires were generated with immunoSEQ multiplex PCR, while TCRdb's copy carries only in-frame clones and drops some. The sample carries approximately 810,000 clones, nearly 95% recorded once. Naive CD8 populations comprised CD45RO-negative cells positively selected for CCR7, excluding terminally differentiated effector memory CD45RA+ cells. Sequences were obtained from naive CD8+ T cells sorted from blood. Receptors originate from a man aged 25-45 years in good health.

V and J are TRBV7-2 and TRBJ2-2, with TRBD1 identical over 9 bases. The CDR3 sequence is 15 residues long. CDR1 is SGHTA and CDR2 is FQGNSA in the germline V gene. With 4 bases clipped from V and 4 bases from J, the junction kept 4 bases outside the gene matches. CDR3 in DNA: TGTGCCAGCAGCTGGCGGACAGGGGTCACCGGGGAGCTGTTTTTT. Protein product: CASSWRTGVTGELFF.

The rearrangement joins TRBV18 to TRBJ1-2; D is unclear. Trimming left V 3 bases short and J 1 base short, with 9 bases between. The germline gives CDR1 KGHSH, CDR2 LQKENI. CDR3 length: 14 residues. Here the CDR3 reads CASSPVGSNYGYTF. The CDR3 DNA reads as TGTGCCAGCTCACCCGTAGGGAGTAACTATGGCTACACCTTC.

As DNA, the CDR3 is TGTGCCAGCAGCTTCATCGGACTTAACGAGCAGTACTTC. This gives the protein CASSFIGLNEQYF. V usage is TRBV11-2 and J usage is TRBJ2-7; TRBD2 might be the D (5 bases). Trimming cost V 3 bases and J 5 bases, with 11 bases left between them. Germline loops: CDR1 SGHAT, CDR2 FQNNGV. The CDR3 spans 13 residues.

J is TRBJ2-7 and V is TRBV30; D tentatively reads TRBD1 or TRBD2 (5 bases each). The CDR3 loop spans 11 amino acids. Germline V CDR1 and CDR2: GTSNPN, SVGIG (reference sequence). V was trimmed by 4 bases and J by 5 bases, leaving 9 bases between them. The CDR3 loop reads CAWMGRDEQYF. The CDR3 nucleotides read TGTGCCTGGATGGGACGGGACGAGCAGTACTTC.

The chain uses TRBV7-9 and TRBJ2-3; 10 bases agree with TRBD2. There are 16 residues in the CDR3. CDR1 and CDR2 (germline): SEHNR, FQNEAQ (reference sequence). The V segment lost 5 bases and the J segment 3 bases; nucleotides outside the gene matches: 8. This chain's CDR3 is CASSVPLAGETDTQYF. CDR3 coding DNA: TGTGCCAGCAGCGTCCCCCTAGCGGGAGAAACAGATACGCAGTATTTT.

The genes are TRBV7-9 and TRBJ2-1, with D possibly matching TRBD2 (6 bases). The length of the CDR3 is 14 residues. Germline V gene sequence: CDR1 SEHNR, CDR2 FQNEAQ (reference sequence). V shed 5 bases and J shed 6 bases, with 14 bases lying between them. The DNA for the CDR3 is TGTGCCAGCAGCCCCCCCTCTAGCGTCAATGAGCAGTTCTTC. This codes for CASSPPSSVNEQFF.

The chain recombines TRBV29-1 with TRBJ2-2; 13 bases fit TRBD2. The V and J ends lost 2 bases and 7 bases, in that order; junction bases with no gene match: 4. Germline CDR1 and CDR2: SQVTM and ANQGSEA. CDR3 size: 15 residues. Written as DNA, the CDR3 is TGCAGCGTTGAAAAAACTAGCGGGAGGGTCGGGGAGCTGTTTTTT. Translated: CSVEKTSGRVGELFF.

The chain employs TRBV21-1 and TRBJ2-3; no DNA check was done on the table's D call, TRBD1. TRBV21-1 is flagged as a pseudogene. The CDR3 spans 17 residues. The CDR3 DNA sequence: TGTGCCAGCAGCACTCAAAAGGCAAGGGGTTTTGGAGATACGCAGTATTTT. Protein sequence: CASSTQKARGFGDTQYF.

CDR3 in amino acids: CASSFIRQPVNEQFF. CDR3 in DNA: TGTGCCAGCAGCTTCATACGACAGCCCGTAAATGAGCAGTTCTTC. The chain carries TRBV7-3 and TRBJ2-1; D may be TRBD1 (5 bases). The CDR3 covers 15 residues. The V and J ends lost 3 bases and 7 bases respectively, with 16 bases between them. Germline CDR1 reads SGHTA; CDR2 reads FQGTGA.